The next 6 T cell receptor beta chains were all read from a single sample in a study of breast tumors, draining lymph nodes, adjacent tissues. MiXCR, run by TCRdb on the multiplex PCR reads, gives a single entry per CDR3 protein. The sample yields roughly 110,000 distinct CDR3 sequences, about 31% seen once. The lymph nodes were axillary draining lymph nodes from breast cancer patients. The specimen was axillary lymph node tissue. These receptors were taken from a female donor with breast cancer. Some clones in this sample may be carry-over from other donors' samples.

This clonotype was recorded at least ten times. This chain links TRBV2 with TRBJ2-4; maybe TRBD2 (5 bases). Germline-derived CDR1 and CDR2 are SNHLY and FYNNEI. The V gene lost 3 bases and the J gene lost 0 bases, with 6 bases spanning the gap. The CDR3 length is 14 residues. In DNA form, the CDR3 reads TGTGCCAGCAGTGAGGAGGAAGCCAAAAACATTCAGTACTTC. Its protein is CASSEEEAKNIQYF.

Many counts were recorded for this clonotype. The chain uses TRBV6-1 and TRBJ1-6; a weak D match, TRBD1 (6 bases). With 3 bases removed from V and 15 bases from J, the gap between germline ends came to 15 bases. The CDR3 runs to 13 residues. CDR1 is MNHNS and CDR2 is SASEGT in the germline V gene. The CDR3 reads CASSEKSGVRLHF. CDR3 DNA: TGTGCCAGCAGTGAGAAATCAGGGGTTCGCCTCCACTTT.

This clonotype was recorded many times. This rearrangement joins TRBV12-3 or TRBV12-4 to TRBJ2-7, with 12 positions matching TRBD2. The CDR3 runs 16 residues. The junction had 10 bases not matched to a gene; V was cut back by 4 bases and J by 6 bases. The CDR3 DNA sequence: TGTGCCAGCAGTTATAGCTACGGACTAGCGGGAACCGAGCAGTACTTC. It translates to CASSYSYGLAGTEQYF.

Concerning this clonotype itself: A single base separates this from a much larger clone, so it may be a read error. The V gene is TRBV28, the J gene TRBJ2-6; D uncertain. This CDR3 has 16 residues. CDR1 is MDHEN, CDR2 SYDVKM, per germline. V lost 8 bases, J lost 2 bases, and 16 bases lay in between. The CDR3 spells CASGLRVVAGANVLTF. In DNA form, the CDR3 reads TGTGCCAGCGGCCTTAGAGTAGTTGCTGGGGCCAACGTCCTGACTTTC.

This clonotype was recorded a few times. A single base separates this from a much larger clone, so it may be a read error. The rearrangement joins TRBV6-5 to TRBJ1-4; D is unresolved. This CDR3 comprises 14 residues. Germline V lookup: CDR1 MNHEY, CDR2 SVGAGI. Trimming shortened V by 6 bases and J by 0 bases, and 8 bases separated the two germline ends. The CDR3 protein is CASSHPATNEKLFF. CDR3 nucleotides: TGTGCCAGCAGCCACCCTGCAACTAATGAAAAACTGTTTTTT.

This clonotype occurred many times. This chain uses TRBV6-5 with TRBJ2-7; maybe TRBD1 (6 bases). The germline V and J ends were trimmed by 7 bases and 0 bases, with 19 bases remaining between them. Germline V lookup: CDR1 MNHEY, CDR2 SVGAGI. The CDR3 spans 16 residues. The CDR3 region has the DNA TGTGCCAGCACCCGATCCAGGGACACAGCCTCCTACGAGCAGTACTTC. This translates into CASTRSRDTASYEQYF.